The 27 T cell receptor beta chains reported below all come from one sample, sequenced in a study of blood T cells in healthy people across ages. Sample-barcoded 5' priming and a J-beta primer mix drove a second PCR of 7 to 11 cycles. A single record per CDR3 protein comes from TCRdb applying MiXCR to the 5' RACE reads. The sample yields roughly 1 million distinct CDR3 sequences, around 27% seen once. These data also featured in a second study, about T cells of mothers and their children.

Specimen: blood. The receptors stem from a girl aged 2 to 10 in good health.

Written as DNA, the CDR3 is TGTGCCAGCAGCCAAATAGTCTTGCTAACAGGGGAGACTGCTGAGCAGTTCTTC. It codes for CASSQIVLLTGETAEQFF. The chain is built from TRBV7-3 and TRBJ2-1, with 7 bases lining up with TRBD1. The CDR3 is 18 residues long. Trimming at V came to 5 bases and at J to 9 bases, leaving 22 bases not matched to a gene. Germline V CDR1 and CDR2: SGHTA, FQGTGA.

The V call is TRBV12-3 or TRBV12-4, the J call TRBJ2-1, with 9 bases identical to TRBD2. Trimming took 3 bases from V and 8 from J; bases not matched to a gene: 8. This CDR3 contains 15 residues. The CDR3: CASSFWGLARDEQFF. The CDR3 coding sequence is TGTGCCAGCAGTTTCTGGGGACTAGCACGGGATGAGCAGTTCTTC.

This clonotype was detected only a few times. The gene calls are TRBV4-1 and TRBJ2-7, with no clear D. CDR1 is MGHRA, CDR2 YSYEKL, per germline. The V and J ends lost 1 base and 2 bases respectively, with 15 bases between them. This CDR3 spans 16 amino acids. CDR3 nucleotide sequence: TGCGCCAGCAGCCAAGGTAGGCATGGCAGCCCCTACGAGCAGTACTTC. This gives the protein CASSQGRHGSPYEQYF.

The genes are TRBV6-5 and TRBJ1-3; D may be TRBD1 (5 bases). Germline-derived CDR1 and CDR2 are MNHEY and SVGAGI. The V gene lost 0 bases and the J gene lost 0 bases, with 9 bases spanning the gap. The CDR3 has 16 residues. CDR3 DNA sequence: TGTGCCAGCAGTTACTCGGGGGACCCCTCTGGAAACACCATATATTTT. It yields the protein CASSYSGDPSGNTIYF.

This clonotype showed up just a few times. Here the CDR3 DNA reads TGTGCCATCAGCCCTCGACTAGCGGGTAATAATGAGCAGTTCTTC. Its translation is CAISPRLAGNNEQFF. V is TRBV12-3 or TRBV12-4 and J is TRBJ2-1; TRBD2 aligns across 10 bases. Trimming took 10 bases from V and 7 from J; bases not matched to a gene: 13. This CDR3 comprises 15 residues.

The rearrangement joins TRBV28 to TRBJ2-1; D is uncertain. The CDR3 covers 20 residues. The ends were cut back, 6 bases at V and 0 bases at J, with 27 bases in the middle. Looked up from germline, CDR1 is MDHEN and CDR2 is SYDVKM. The DNA for the CDR3 is TGTGCCAGCAGAGAGGACCCCTCGAGCCTTAGCAGGAGCTCCTACAATGAGCAGTTCTTC. This encodes CASREDPSSLSRSSYNEQFF.

Regarding this clonotype: The germline gene is not matched at one end of the junction; a read error may be the cause. V is TRBV15 and J is TRBJ1-5; D unclear. The CDR3 spans 12 residues. Germline lookup yields CDR1 LNHNV and CDR2 YYDKDF (reference sequence). Here the CDR3 DNA reads TGTGCCACCAGCAGTGTCAATAAGCCCCAGCATTTT. It encodes CATSSVNKPQHF.

This chain links TRBV6-5 with TRBJ2-1; 11 bases map to TRBD2. The CDR3 is 17 amino acids. The J segment lost 7 bases and the V segment lost 2 bases, leaving 10 bases of the junction unmatched. Germline loops: CDR1 MNHEY, CDR2 SVGAGI. The CDR3 DNA reads TGTGCCAGCAGTTACACGGGACTAGCGGTCAGAGGTAATGAGCAGTTCTTC. Translation: CASSYTGLAVRGNEQFF.

This clonotype turned up a few times. J is TRBJ1-1 and V is TRBV20-1; possibly TRBD1 for D (5 bases). Trimming left V 2 bases short and J 7 bases short, with 5 bases between. Germline-derived CDR1 and CDR2 are DFQATT and SNEGSKA (reference sequence). The CDR3 totals 10 residues. CDR3 amino acids: CSARQGEAFF. CDR3 nucleotide sequence: TGCAGTGCTAGACAGGGTGAAGCTTTCTTT.

The gene calls are TRBV12-3 or TRBV12-4 and TRBJ2-5, with 9 nucleotides matching TRBD2. The DNA end lines up better with TRBJ2-1; the J call may be wrong. The CDR3 extends over 17 amino acids. Written as DNA, the CDR3 is TGTGCCAGCAGTTTAGTGGCTCGCGGGAGGGTCTACAATGAGCAGTTCTTC. It specifies CASSLVARGRVYNEQFF.

The CDR3 DNA reads as TGTGCCAGCAGTTACCTACAGGGTACGACAGATACGCAGTATTTT. It yields the protein CASSYLQGTTDTQYF. V and J are TRBV6-6 and TRBJ2-3; D perhaps matches TRBD1 (6 bases). From germline, CDR1 is MNHNY and CDR2 SVGAGI (reference sequence). V was cut by 2 bases and J by 3 bases, with 12 bases left in between. The CDR3 sequence is 15 residues long.

Ten or more counts support this clonotype. CDR3 DNA sequence: TGCGCCAGCAGCTTGCTGGATCAGCGTACGCAGTATTTT. Amino acid sequence: CASSLLDQRTQYF. The V gene is TRBV5-1, the J gene TRBJ2-3; D is uncertain. This CDR3 has 13 amino acids. The germline gives CDR1 SGHRS, CDR2 YFSETQ. V dropped 1 base and J dropped 8 bases, with 11 bases sitting between them. Full variable domain (remainder filled in from reference TRBV5-1 and TRBJ2-3): KAGVTQTPRYLIKTRGQQVTLSCSPISGHRSVSWYQQTPGQGLQFLFEYFSETQRNKGNFPGRFSGRQFSNSRSEMNVSTLELGDSALYLCASSLLDQRTQYFGPGTRLTVL.

This clonotype appeared many times. This CDR3 reads CSASPSGTRPDTQYF. In nucleotides, the CDR3 is TGCAGTGCTAGTCCTAGCGGGACCCGCCCAGATACGCAGTATTTT. This chain joins TRBV20-1 and TRBJ2-3; 9 nucleotides line up with TRBD2. The CDR3 is 15 residues long. Germline V lookup: CDR1 DFQATT, CDR2 SNEGSKA (reference sequence). V lost 3 bases and J lost 4; bases outside the gene matches: 8.

The gene calls are TRBV3-1 and TRBJ1-6, with TRBD1 matching 8 bases. The V segment lost 8 bases and the J segment 5 bases; nucleotides outside the gene matches: 8. Per germline, CDR1 LGHDT and CDR2 YNNKEL (reference sequence). The CDR3 loop spans 15 amino acids. In DNA form, the CDR3 reads TGTGCCAGCGGCGACAGGGGCATGGATAATTCACCCCTCCACTTT. Residues: CASGDRGMDNSPLHF.

The V gene is TRBV7-8, the J gene TRBJ1-5, with 10 nucleotides matching TRBD1. The CDR3 covers 17 residues. Germline values: CDR1 SGHVS, CDR2 FQNEAQ. After removal of 6 bases from V and 3 bases from J, the junction contained 11 bases not matched to a gene. In DNA, the CDR3 is TGTGCCAGCAGTCCTAAAGGGACAGGGGTCCTCAATCAGCCCCAGCATTTT. Protein product: CASSPKGTGVLNQPQHF.

A single count supports this clonotype. One junction end does not reproduce the germline sequence, and a read error may be involved. The chain links TRBV20-1 to TRBJ2-7, with D perhaps TRBD1 or TRBD2 (6 bases each). The germline V gene has CDR1 DFQATT and CDR2 SNEGSKA (reference sequence). The CDR3 runs to 15 residues. The CDR3 bases are TGCAGTGCTAGAGATCGACAGGTGGGGGGAGGCGAGCGGTACTTC. It is translated as CSARDRQVGGGERYF.

This clonotype has just a few counts. The rearrangement uses TRBV7-2 and TRBJ2-7; the match to TRBD2 covers 10 bases. V dropped 5 bases and J dropped 4; count of bases not matched to a gene: 5. The germline V gene has CDR1 SGHTA and CDR2 FQGNSA. The CDR3 contains 14 residues. The CDR3 protein is CASSPLAGVYEQYF. The CDR3 DNA follows: TGTGCCAGCAGCCCGCTAGCGGGGGTTTACGAGCAGTACTTC.

The chain joins TRBV5-1 to TRBJ2-1; perhaps TRBD1 as D (6 bases). CDR3 length: 17 residues. Germline V gives CDR1 SGHRS, CDR2 YFSETQ. Trimming shortened V by 6 bases and J by 3 bases, and 22 bases separated the two germline ends. The CDR3 nucleotides are TGCGCCAGCACCAAAACACTTACAGGGACGATCTACAATGAGCAGTTCTTC. Translating it yields CASTKTLTGTIYNEQFF. Supplemented by reference TRBV5-1 and TRBJ2-1, the full variable domain reads KAGVTQTPRYLIKTRGQQVTLSCSPISGHRSVSWYQQTPGQGLQFLFEYFSETQRNKGNFPGRFSGRQFSNSRSEMNVSTLELGDSALYLCASTKTLTGTIYNEQFFGPGTRLTVL.

The chain is built from TRBV13 and TRBJ2-1, with D perhaps TRBD1 or TRBD2 (5 bases each). Per germline, CDR1 PRHDT and CDR2 FYEKMQ (reference sequence). CDR3 length: 15 residues. The V and J ends lost 4 bases and 8 bases respectively, with 18 bases between them. The CDR3 DNA reads as TGTGCCAGCAGCTCCTGGGACGCTCTTGGGGATGAGCAGTTCTTC. Translating gives CASSSWDALGDEQFF.

The CDR3 nucleotides read TGTGCCAGCATGAGGGCCAGGGGAGGCTACGAGCAGTACTTC. Encoded protein: CASMRARGGYEQYF. The V call is TRBV28, the J call TRBJ2-5; D could derive from TRBD1 or TRBD2 (6 bases each). The DNA end lines up better with TRBJ2-7; the J call may be wrong. CDR3 length: 14 residues. Germline CDR1 MDHEN, CDR2 SYDVKM.

CDR3 bases: TGTGCCAGCAGTTTCTCCGCCCGTGGAGTTTATGGCTACACCTTC. It encodes CASSFSARGVYGYTF. This chain links TRBV27 with TRBJ1-2; D is unclear. Germline V lookup: CDR1 MNHEY, CDR2 SMNVEV (reference sequence). The CDR3 is 15 residues long. Trimming left V 3 bases short and J 5 bases short, with 16 bases between.

This chain uses TRBV4-1 with TRBJ2-1; the match to TRBD2 covers 7 bases. V shed 0 bases and J 6 bases; nucleotides not matched to a gene: 14. Germline loops: CDR1 MGHRA, CDR2 YSYEKL. The CDR3 extends over 18 amino acids. DNA for the CDR3: TGCGCCAGCAGCCAAGAGGGTCTGGGGGGGGACTTAGGCAATGAGCAGTTCTTC. Its protein product is CASSQEGLGGDLGNEQFF.

The chain joins TRBV4-1 to TRBJ2-1; D possibly corresponds to TRBD2 (7 bases). The CDR3 sequence is 14 residues long. CDR1 and CDR2 (germline): MGHRA, YSYEKL. Trimming pared 3 bases from V and 5 bases from J, leaving 11 bases between. CDR3 in DNA: TGCGCCAGCAGCCAGAGGGGGGGAAACAATGAGCAGTTCTTC. This gives the protein CASSQRGGNNEQFF.

The V and J genes are TRBV4-2 and TRBJ2-5; D unclear. V lost 1 base and J 1 base, leaving 16 bases between the germline ends. The CDR3 consists of 17 residues. Germline lookup yields CDR1 LGHNA and CDR2 YNFKEQ. The CDR3 loop reads CASSQVVTEKVQETQYF. The CDR3 DNA reads TGTGCCAGCAGCCAAGTTGTAACCGAGAAGGTCCAAGAGACCCAGTACTTC.

This clonotype was counted between two and nine times. The gene calls are TRBV4-1 and TRBJ2-7; 9 positions match TRBD2. Looked up from germline, CDR1 is MGHRA and CDR2 is YSYEKL. V was pared by 0 bases and J by 3 bases, with 15 bases of the junction left unmatched. The CDR3 has 19 residues. The CDR3 nucleotides read TGCGCCAGCAGCCAAGATCAAGGTAGCGGGAGAGTTTATAGCTACGAGCAGTACTTC. The encoded protein is CASSQDQGSGRVYSYEQYF.

This clonotype was seen repeatedly, ten times or more. The chain recombines TRBV27 with TRBJ2-5; no firm D call. This CDR3 region has 13 residues. Germline lookup yields CDR1 MNHEY and CDR2 SMNVEV (reference sequence). V lost 2 bases and J 2 bases, leaving 6 bases between the germline ends. The CDR3 DNA follows: TGTGCCAGCAGTTTAAGACGACAAGAGACCCAGTACTTC. Translating gives CASSLRRQETQYF.

V usage is TRBV20-1 and J usage is TRBJ2-5; perhaps TRBD1 as D (5 bases). The CDR3 is 14 residues long. The germline V and J ends were trimmed by 5 bases and 2 bases, with 15 bases remaining between them. Germline V gene lookup returns CDR1 DFQATT and CDR2 SNEGSKA (reference sequence). The CDR3 reads CSAQGFGPQETQYF. CDR3 coding DNA: TGCAGTGCTCAGGGATTTGGGCCTCAAGAGACCCAGTACTTC.